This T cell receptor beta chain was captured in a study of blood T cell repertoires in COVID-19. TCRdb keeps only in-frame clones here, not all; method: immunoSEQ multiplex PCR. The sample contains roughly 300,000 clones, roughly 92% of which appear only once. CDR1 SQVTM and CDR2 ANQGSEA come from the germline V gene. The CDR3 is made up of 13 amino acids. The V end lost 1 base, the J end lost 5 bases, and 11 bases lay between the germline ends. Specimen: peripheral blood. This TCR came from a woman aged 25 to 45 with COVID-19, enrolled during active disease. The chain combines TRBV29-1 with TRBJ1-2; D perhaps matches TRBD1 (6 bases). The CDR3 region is CSVEVGQGYGYTF. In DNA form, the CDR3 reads TGCAGCGTTGAAGTCGGTCAGGGGTATGGCTACACCTTC.